What follows are 5 T cell receptor beta chains derived from one specimen sequenced in a study of OX40 agonist ivuxolimab in advanced cancers. Libraries were prepared by immunoSEQ multiplex PCR; TCRdb keeps only in-frame clonotypes and omits some of them. The sample has about 48,000 clones, 85% to 90% seen once. This specimen consisted of CD4+ or CD8+ T cells sorted from blood, obtained in a trial of the OX40 agonist ivuxolimab. Receptors were obtained from an adult with an advanced solid tumor such as melanoma, head and neck, liver or kidney cancer.

This rearrangement joins TRBV7-9 to TRBJ1-4; 8 nucleotides agree with TRBD1. The CDR3 is made up of 15 amino acids. Germline V gives CDR1 SEHNR, CDR2 FQNEAQ (reference sequence). Trimming took 4 bases from V and 8 from J; bases not matched to a gene: 9. CDR3 nucleotides: TGTGCCAGCAGCTCTCGGACAGGGAGGGACGAAAAACTGTTTTTT. As protein: CASSSRTGRDEKLFF.

V is TRBV28 and J is TRBJ2-7; TRBD1 aligns across 9 bases. The J segment lost 3 bases and the V segment lost 7 bases, leaving 7 bases of the junction unmatched. The germline V gene encodes CDR1 MDHEN and CDR2 SYDVKM. CDR3 length: 14 amino acids. The chain's CDR3 is CASIPGTGFYEQYF. CDR3 DNA sequence: TGTGCCAGCATTCCCGGGACAGGGTTCTACGAGCAGTACTTC.

This clone has more than one count but fewer than ten. This chain uses TRBV6-5 with TRBJ1-5; D remains ambiguous. The CDR3 contains 15 residues. V was clipped by 0 bases and J by 2 bases, with 8 bases between them. Germline V CDR1 and CDR2: MNHEY, SVGAGI. The CDR3 sequence is CASSYSGSGNQPQHF. The CDR3 nucleotides read TGTGCCAGCAGTTACTCAGGGTCTGGCAATCAGCCCCAGCATTTT.

The V call is TRBV29-1, the J call TRBJ2-1; D is possibly TRBD1 (6 bases). Per the germline V gene, CDR1 is SQVTM and CDR2 is ANQGSEA. The V end was cut by 6 bases, the J end by 5 bases, with 14 bases between. The CDR3 sequence is 13 residues long. CDR3 protein: CSVKGENHNEQFF. For the CDR3, the DNA is TGCAGCGTGAAGGGGGAGAACCACAATGAGCAGTTCTTC.

The chain employs TRBV5-4 and TRBJ1-2; 9 nucleotides line up with TRBD1. Germline V lookup: CDR1 SGHNT, CDR2 YYREEE (reference sequence). CDR3 size: 14 residues. The V segment lost 4 bases and the J segment 4 bases; nucleotides outside the gene matches: 5. CDR3 nucleotides: TGTGCCAGCAGCCCCCGGGACAGGGCCTATGGCTACACCTTC. Protein: CASSPRDRAYGYTF.